These 16 T cell receptor beta chains originate from one sample sequenced in a study of OX40 agonist ivuxolimab in advanced cancers. Method: immunoSEQ multiplex PCR; TCRdb's copy keeps in-frame clones and lacks some. The sample records about 100,000 clones, 90% to 95% being singletons. Sequencing used CD4+ or CD8+ T cells sorted from blood, obtained in a trial of the OX40 agonist ivuxolimab. The receptors here all came from an adult with an advanced solid tumor such as melanoma, head and neck, liver or kidney cancer.

In this sample, this clone turned up once. The rearrangement uses TRBV5-8 and TRBJ1-1; 7 bases match TRBD1. The CDR3 has 18 amino acids. Unmatched junction bases numbered 14, after V lost 2 bases and J lost 1 base. From germline, CDR1 is SGHTS and CDR2 YDEGEE. CDR3 region: CASSFPYYDRVENTEAFF. CDR3 DNA sequence: TGTGCCAGCAGCTTTCCCTATTACGACAGGGTGGAGAACACTGAAGCTTTCTTT.

The rearrangement links TRBV27 to TRBJ1-3, with 8 bases identical to TRBD1. This CDR3 is built from 14 residues. J was trimmed by 6 bases and V by 5 bases; bases with no gene match: 6. Per germline, CDR1 MNHEY and CDR2 SMNVEV (reference sequence). CDR3 nucleotides: TGTGCCAGCAGTCCATGGACAGGGAAAAACACCATATATTTT. Its translation: CASSPWTGKNTIYF.

The chain is built from TRBV6-4 and TRBJ2-3; the D gene could be TRBD1 or TRBD2 (5 bases each). V lost 3 bases to trimming and J lost 5 bases, with 9 bases between them. Germline V gene lookup returns CDR1 MRHNA and CDR2 SNTAGT. The CDR3 sequence is 13 residues long. Here the CDR3 DNA reads TGTGCCAGCAGTGAAGGGGCGGGAGATACGCAGTATTTT. Translation gives CASSEGAGDTQYF.

The rearrangement links TRBV5-1 to TRBJ2-1, with D perhaps TRBD2 (6 bases). V was cut by 0 bases and J by 2 bases, with 15 bases left in between. The CDR3 loop spans 17 amino acids. Germline CDR1 is SGHRS and CDR2 is YFSETQ. Here the CDR3 reads CASSLESTLATYNEQFF. The CDR3 DNA reads TGCGCCAGCAGCTTGGAATCGACACTAGCTACCTACAATGAGCAGTTCTTC.

This chain uses TRBV13 with TRBJ2-7; perhaps TRBD2 as D (6 bases). Germline CDR1 reads PRHDT; CDR2 reads FYEKMQ (reference sequence). Trimming cost V 0 bases and J 9 bases, with 21 bases left between them. This CDR3 comprises 16 residues. The CDR3 region has the DNA TGTGCCAGCAGCTTAGGCCGGGAGACTAGTGTTCAAGGGCAGTACTTC. Amino acid sequence: CASSLGRETSVQGQYF.

The CDR3 nucleotides read TGCGCCAGCAGTGAATGGGGGACGGGTGTGGAGCAGTACTTC. Protein product: CASSEWGTGVEQYF. The V gene is TRBV10-2, the J gene TRBJ2-7; D possibly uses TRBD1 or TRBD2 (5 bases each). The germline V and J ends were trimmed by 3 bases and 7 bases, with 16 bases remaining between them. The germline CDR1 and CDR2 sequences are WSHSY and SAAADI. This CDR3 contains 14 residues.

This chain connects TRBV27 to TRBJ2-4; D unclear. The CDR3 covers 16 residues. Germline CDR1 and CDR2: MNHEY and SMNVEV (reference sequence). The germline V and J ends were trimmed by 0 bases and 0 bases, with 9 bases remaining between them. In nucleotides, the CDR3 is TGTGCCAGCAGTTTATCGGGCCAATTAGCCAAAAACATTCAGTACTTC. Its translation: CASSLSGQLAKNIQYF.

The chain uses TRBV9 and TRBJ1-4; maybe TRBD1 (6 bases). With 0 bases removed from V and 10 bases from J, the gap between germline ends came to 10 bases. Germline V lookup: CDR1 SGDLS, CDR2 YYNGEE. The CDR3 loop spans 13 amino acids. The CDR3 DNA reads as TGTGCCAGCAGCGTAGGTCTAGGGGGAAAACTGTTTTTT. Its translation is CASSVGLGGKLFF. Complete variable domain (other parts from reference TRBV9 and TRBJ1-4): DSGVTQTPKHLITATGQRVTLRCSPRSGDLSVYWYQQSLDQGLQFLIQYYNGEERAKGNILERFSAQQFPDLHSELNLSSLELGDSALYFCASSVGLGGKLFFGSGTQLSVL.

The chain is built from TRBV4-1 and TRBJ2-3; 8 bases align to TRBD2. The junction had 14 bases not matched to a gene; V was cut back by 0 bases and J by 3 bases. CDR1 is MGHRA and CDR2 is YSYEKL in the germline V gene. This CDR3 region has 19 residues. This CDR3 reads CASSQEPGRAPSATDTQYF. CDR3 coding DNA: TGCGCCAGCAGCCAAGAACCCGGGAGGGCCCCTTCGGCGACAGATACGCAGTATTTT.

The chain couples TRBV11-2 to TRBJ2-5; 8 bases fit TRBD1. The end of the DNA is better explained by TRBJ2-7, so the J call may be wrong. The length of the CDR3 is 15 residues. Germline V lookup: CDR1 SGHAT, CDR2 FQNNGV. Here the CDR3 DNA reads TGTGCCAGCACCCCCCCGGACAGGGACTCCTACGAGCAGTACTTC. Protein product: CASTPPDRDSYEQYF.

The chain uses TRBV19 and TRBJ2-7, with D perhaps matching TRBD2 (5 bases). The germline V gene has CDR1 LNHDA and CDR2 SQIVND (reference sequence). Deletions cut 3 bases from V and 2 bases from J, with 14 bases between. CDR3 length: 15 amino acids. The CDR3 nucleotides read TGTGCCAGTAGTATGGCAGCGGAGAGCACCTACGAGCAGTACTTC. Protein sequence: CASSMAAESTYEQYF.

The CDR3 DNA reads as TGTGCCAGTTCACCGGGACTAGCGGTTTACGAGCAGTACTTC. It yields the protein CASSPGLAVYEQYF. The chain carries TRBV19 and TRBJ2-7; 11 nucleotides align to TRBD2. The germline V gene has CDR1 LNHDA and CDR2 SQIVND (reference sequence). This CDR3 has 14 amino acids. J was trimmed by 4 bases and V by 8 bases; bases with no gene match: 7.

The chain recombines TRBV19 with TRBJ2-7; 10 nucleotides agree with TRBD1. Germline trimming cut 6 bases from V and 5 bases from J; bases unmatched to any gene: 13. CDR3 length: 16 amino acids. Germline lookup yields CDR1 LNHDA and CDR2 SQIVND (reference sequence). CDR3 coding DNA: TGTGCCAGTAGACTTACAGGACAGGGGGTGGGGCACGAGCAGTACTTC. Amino acid sequence: CASRLTGQGVGHEQYF.

This rearrangement joins TRBV7-7 to TRBJ2-1; the D is unclear. Germline CDR1 reads SSHAT; CDR2 reads FNYEAQ (reference sequence). The CDR3 contains 13 residues. Trimming took 4 bases from V and 8 from J, leaving 12 bases between them. Here the CDR3 DNA reads TGTGCCAGCAGCTCATCCCCCTTTTATGAGCAGTTCTTC. Protein sequence: CASSSSPFYEQFF.

V gene TRBV5-1 combines with J gene TRBJ2-3; D unresolved. The CDR3 totals 14 residues. Germline V gene sequence: CDR1 SGHRS, CDR2 YFSETQ. The V end was cut by 0 bases, the J end by 2 bases, with 7 bases between. CDR3 sequence: CASSLELITDTQYF. CDR3 nucleotide sequence: TGCGCCAGCAGCTTGGAGCTGATCACAGATACGCAGTATTTT.

The J gene is TRBJ1-2, the V gene TRBV5-6, with a weak D call TRBD1 (5 bases). The germline CDR1 and CDR2 sequences are SGHDT and YYEEEE. The CDR3 consists of 15 residues. The ends were cut back, 4 bases at V and 5 bases at J, with 18 bases in the middle. The CDR3 DNA sequence: TGTGCCAGCAGCAACCCGACACGGGACGGGTATGGCTACACCTTC. Its protein is CASSNPTRDGYGYTF.